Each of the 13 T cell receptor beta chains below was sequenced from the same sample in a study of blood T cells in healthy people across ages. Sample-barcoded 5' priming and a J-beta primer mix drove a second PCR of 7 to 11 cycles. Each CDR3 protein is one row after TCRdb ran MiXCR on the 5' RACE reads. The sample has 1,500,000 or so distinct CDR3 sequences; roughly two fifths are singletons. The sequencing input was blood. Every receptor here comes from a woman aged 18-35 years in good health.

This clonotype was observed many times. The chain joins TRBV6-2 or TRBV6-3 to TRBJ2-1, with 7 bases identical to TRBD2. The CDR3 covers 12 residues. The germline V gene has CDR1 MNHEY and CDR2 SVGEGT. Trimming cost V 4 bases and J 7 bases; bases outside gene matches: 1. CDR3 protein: CASSSSGNEQFF. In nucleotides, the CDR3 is TGTGCCAGCAGTTCTAGCGGTAATGAGCAGTTCTTC.

The CDR3 sequence is CASSAGQGPSYEQYF. CDR3 nucleotides: TGTGCCAGCAGCGCGGGACAGGGACCCTCCTACGAGCAGTACTTC. The chain links TRBV9 to TRBJ2-7, with 9 positions matching TRBD1. This CDR3 has 15 amino acids. Per germline, CDR1 SGDLS and CDR2 YYNGEE. The junction had 4 bases not matched to a gene; V was cut back by 3 bases and J by 0 bases. The full variable domain, completed using reference TRBV9 and TRBJ2-7, is DSGVTQTPKHLITATGQRVTLRCSPRSGDLSVYWYQQSLDQGLQFLIQYYNGEERAKGNILERFSAQQFPDLHSELNLSSLELGDSALYFCASSAGQGPSYEQYFGPGTRLTVT.

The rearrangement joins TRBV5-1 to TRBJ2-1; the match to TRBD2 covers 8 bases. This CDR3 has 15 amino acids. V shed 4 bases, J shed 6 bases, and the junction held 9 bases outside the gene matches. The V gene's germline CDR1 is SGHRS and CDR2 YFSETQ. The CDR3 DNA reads TGCGCCAGCAGCCGAAGGAGCGGGGGCGGCAATGAGCAGTTCTTC. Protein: CASSRRSGGGNEQFF.

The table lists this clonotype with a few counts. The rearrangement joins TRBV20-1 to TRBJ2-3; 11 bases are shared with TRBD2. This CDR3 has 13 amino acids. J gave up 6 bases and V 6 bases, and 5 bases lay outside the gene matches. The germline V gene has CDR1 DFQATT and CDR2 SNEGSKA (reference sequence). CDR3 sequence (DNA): TGCAGTGCACAGACTAGCGGGACTGATACGCAGTATTTT. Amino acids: CSAQTSGTDTQYF.

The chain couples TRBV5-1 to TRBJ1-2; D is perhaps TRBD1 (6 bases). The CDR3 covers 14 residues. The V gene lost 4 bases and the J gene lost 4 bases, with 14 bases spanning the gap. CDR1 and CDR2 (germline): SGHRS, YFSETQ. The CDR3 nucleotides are TGCGCCAGCAGCGTGGAGCAGGGGCCCTATGGCTACACCTTC. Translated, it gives CASSVEQGPYGYTF.

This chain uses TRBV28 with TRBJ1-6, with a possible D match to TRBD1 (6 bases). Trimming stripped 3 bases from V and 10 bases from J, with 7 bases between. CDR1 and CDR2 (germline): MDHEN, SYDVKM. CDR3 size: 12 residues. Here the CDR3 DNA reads TGTGCCAGCAGTTTGCAGGGGTCACCCCTCCACTTT. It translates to CASSLQGSPLHF.

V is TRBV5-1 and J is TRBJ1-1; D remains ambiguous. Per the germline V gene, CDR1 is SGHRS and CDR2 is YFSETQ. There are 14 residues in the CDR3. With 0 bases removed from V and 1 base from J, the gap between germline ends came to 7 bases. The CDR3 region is CASSLDPANTEAFF. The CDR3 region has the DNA TGCGCCAGCAGCTTGGATCCGGCGAACACTGAAGCTTTCTTT.

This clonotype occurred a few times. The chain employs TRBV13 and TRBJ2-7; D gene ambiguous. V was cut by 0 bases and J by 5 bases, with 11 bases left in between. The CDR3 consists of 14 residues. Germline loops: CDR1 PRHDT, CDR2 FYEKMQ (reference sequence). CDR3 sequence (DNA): TGTGCCAGCAGCTTAGGACAGTCGGTAAACGAGCAGTACTTC. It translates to CASSLGQSVNEQYF.

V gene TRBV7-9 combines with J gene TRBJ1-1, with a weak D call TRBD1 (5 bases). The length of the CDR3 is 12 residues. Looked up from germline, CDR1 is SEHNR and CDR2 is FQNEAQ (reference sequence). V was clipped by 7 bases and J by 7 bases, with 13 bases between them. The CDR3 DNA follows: TGTGCCAGCACTCAAACGGGGGGTGAAGCTTTCTTT. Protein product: CASTQTGGEAFF.

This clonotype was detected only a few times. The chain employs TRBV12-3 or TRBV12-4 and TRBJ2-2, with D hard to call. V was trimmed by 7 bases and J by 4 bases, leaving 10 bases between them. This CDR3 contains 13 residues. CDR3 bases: TGTGCCAGCACTACTCCGGGCACCGGGGAGCTGTTTTTT. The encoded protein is CASTTPGTGELFF.

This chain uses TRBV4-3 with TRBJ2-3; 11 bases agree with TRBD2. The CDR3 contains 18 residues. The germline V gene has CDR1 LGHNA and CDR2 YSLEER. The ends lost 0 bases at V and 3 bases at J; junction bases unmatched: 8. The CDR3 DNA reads TGCGCCAGCAGCCAAGATCTCGGGCTAGCGGGGGGTACAGATACGCAGTATTTT. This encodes CASSQDLGLAGGTDTQYF.

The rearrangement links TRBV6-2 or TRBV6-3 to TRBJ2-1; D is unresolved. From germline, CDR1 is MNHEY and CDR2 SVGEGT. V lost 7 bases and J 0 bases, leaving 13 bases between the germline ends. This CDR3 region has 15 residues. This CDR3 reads CASTGGGSSYNEQFF. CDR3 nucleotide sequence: TGTGCCAGCACGGGTGGCGGAAGCTCCTACAATGAGCAGTTCTTC.

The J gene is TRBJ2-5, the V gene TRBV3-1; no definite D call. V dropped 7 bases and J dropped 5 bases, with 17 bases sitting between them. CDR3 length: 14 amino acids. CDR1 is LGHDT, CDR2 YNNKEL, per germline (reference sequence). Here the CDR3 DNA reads TGTGCCAGCAAGGAGAGTAAGGTTTGGGAGACCCAGTACTTC. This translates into CASKESKVWETQYF.